This is a list of T cell receptor beta chains from one sample in a study of blood T cell repertoires in COVID-19. Sequencing used immunoSEQ multiplex PCR; TCRdb keeps in-frame clones, though not all of them. The table lists roughly 150,000 clones, 89% of them singletons, with approximately 3% in the top ten. The sample consisted of peripheral blood. The receptors were sampled from a man aged 60 to 75 with acute or convalescent COVID-19. CDR3s include the opening cysteine and the closing phenylalanine or tryptophan. D genes are given only for firm matches. Some rows have no size entry. The others give once, few or many, or a class for an expanded clone.

J gene: TRBJ1-5
clone size: .
V gene: TRBV19
D gene: .
CDR3 DNA: TGTGCCAGTAGTCCTACAGGGTCTTATAGCAATCAGCCCCAGCATTTT
CDR3 protein: CASSPTGSYSNQPQHF

J gene: TRBJ2-1
clone size: .
V gene: TRBV19
D gene: TRBD1
CDR3 DNA: TGTGCCAGTAGTATAGACAGGGGGCGAAATGAGCAGTTCTTC
CDR3 protein: CASSIDRGRNEQFF

J gene: TRBJ1-2
clone size: .
V gene: TRBV4-3
D gene: .
CDR3 DNA: TGCGCCAGCAGCCAAGATAGGGGGTATGCGAATGGCTACACCTTC
CDR3 protein: CASSQDRGYANGYTF

J gene: TRBJ2-7
clone size: few
V gene: TRBV6-4
D gene: .
CDR3 DNA: TGTGCCAGGACCCGGGGCCCCGACAAAGGGGGCTACGAGCAGTACTTC
CDR3 protein: CARTRGPDKGGYEQYF

J gene: TRBJ1-5
clone size: .
V gene: TRBV6-5
D gene: .
CDR3 DNA: TGTGCCAGCAGTTACCACAGAAATCAGCCCCAGCATTTT
CDR3 protein: CASSYHRNQPQHF

J gene: TRBJ1-1
clone size: .
V gene: TRBV27
D gene: .
CDR3 DNA: TGTGCCAGCAGTTTAATCGATGAGAAAGACACTGAAGCTTTCTTT
CDR3 protein: CASSLIDEKDTEAFF

J gene: TRBJ1-6
clone size: few
V gene: TRBV29-1
D gene: TRBD1
CDR3 DNA: TGCAGCGTTTGGGACAGGGCAGGGCCCCTCCACTTT
CDR3 protein: CSVWDRAGPLHF

J gene: TRBJ2-1
clone size: .
V gene: TRBV29-1
D gene: .
CDR3 DNA: TGCAGCGTATTAAGCTCAAATGCGGACTACAATGAGCAGTTCTTC
CDR3 protein: CSVLSSNADYNEQFF

J gene: TRBJ1-6
clone size: .
V gene: TRBV24-1
D gene: TRBD1
CDR3 DNA: TGTGCCACCAGTGACCCGACAGGGTCTCACTATAATTCACCCCTCCACTTT
CDR3 protein: CATSDPTGSHYNSPLHF

J gene: TRBJ2-7
clone size: .
V gene: TRBV27
D gene: .
CDR3 DNA: TGTGCCAGCAGTTTTCCAGGGAACGAGCAGTACTTC
CDR3 protein: CASSFPGNEQYF

J gene: TRBJ2-7
clone size: .
V gene: TRBV5-1
D gene: TRBD1
CDR3 DNA: TGCGCCAGCAGCTTCGGGACAGTTGACACCTACGAGCAGTACTTC
CDR3 protein: CASSFGTVDTYEQYF

J gene: TRBJ1-1
clone size: few
V gene: TRBV7-9
D gene: .
CDR3 DNA: TGTGCCAGCAGCTTAGTCACACTGAACACTGAAGCTTTCTTT
CDR3 protein: CASSLVTLNTEAFF

J gene: TRBJ1-2
clone size: once
V gene: TRBV6-5
D gene: TRBD1
CDR3 DNA: TGTGCCAGCAGTTACGGACAGGGGGTAGTCTCCGGCTACACCTTC
CDR3 protein: CASSYGQGVVSGYTF

J gene: TRBJ1-1
clone size: .
V gene: TRBV19
D gene: TRBD1
CDR3 DNA: TGTGCCAGTAGTGGCCGGGACAGCAGACCAGAAGCTTTCTTT
CDR3 protein: CASSGRDSRPEAFF

J gene: TRBJ2-7
clone size: once
V gene: TRBV23-1
D gene: .
CDR3 DNA: TGCGCCAGCAGTCAATTGTCGGGGGATAGAGGCTACGAGCAGTACTTC
CDR3 protein: CASSQLSGDRGYEQYF

J gene: TRBJ2-2
clone size: .
V gene: TRBV5-1
D gene: .
CDR3 DNA: TGCGCCAGCGTTCCCCTTCTATTACAGGGATATCTCCCCGGGGAGCTGTTTTTT
CDR3 protein: CASVPLLLQGYLPGELFF

J gene: TRBJ2-3
clone size: .
V gene: TRBV5-4
D gene: .
CDR3 DNA: TGTGCCTTTCTAGCCCCAGCGGACCTCACAGATACGCAGTATTTT
CDR3 protein: CAFLAPADLTDTQYF

J gene: TRBJ1-2
clone size: .
V gene: TRBV20-1
D gene: TRBD1
CDR3 DNA: TGCAGTGGGACAGGGGGGCAAGGCTACACCTTC
CDR3 protein: CSGTGGQGYTF

J gene: TRBJ2-7
clone size: .
V gene: TRBV2
D gene: TRBD1
CDR3 DNA: TGTGCCAGCCGCACGGGACAGGGACGTTACGAGCAGTACTTC
CDR3 protein: CASRTGQGRYEQYF

J gene: TRBJ1-1
clone size: .
V gene: TRBV6-2/TRBV6-3
D gene: .
CDR3 DNA: TGTGCCAGCAGTTACTCTGGCAGGGTTTTTGCTTTCTTT
CDR3 protein: CASSYSGRVFAFF

J gene: TRBJ2-3
clone size: .
V gene: TRBV7-3
D gene: TRBD2
CDR3 DNA: TGTGCCAGCAGCGTCCTAGCGGGGGGCAGGGATACGCAGTATTTT
CDR3 protein: CASSVLAGGRDTQYF

J gene: TRBJ2-7
clone size: .
V gene: TRBV12-3/TRBV12-4
D gene: TRBD1
CDR3 DNA: TGTGCCAGCAGTCCGACAGGGGCAGAGCAGTACTTC
CDR3 protein: CASSPTGAEQYF

J gene: TRBJ1-2
clone size: .
V gene: TRBV27
D gene: TRBD1
CDR3 DNA: TGTGCCAGCAGTCCCCGGGGACAGGGTGCGGGTGGCTACACCTTC
CDR3 protein: CASSPRGQGAGGYTF

J gene: TRBJ1-2
clone size: .
V gene: TRBV5-8
D gene: .
CDR3 DNA: TGTGCCAGCAGCTCTACCGGACAGTCAAACTATGGCTACACCTTC
CDR3 protein: CASSSTGQSNYGYTF

J gene: TRBJ1-3
clone size: .
V gene: TRBV28
D gene: .
CDR3 DNA: TGTGCCAGCAGTTTGTGGACAGCCGACTCTGGAAACACCATATATTTT
CDR3 protein: CASSLWTADSGNTIYF

J gene: TRBJ1-2
clone size: .
V gene: TRBV28
D gene: .
CDR3 DNA: TGTGCCAGCAGTTTCGGCCTTATGAGGTATGGCTACACCTTC
CDR3 protein: CASSFGLMRYGYTF

J gene: TRBJ1-2
clone size: .
V gene: TRBV3-1/TRBV3-2
D gene: .
CDR3 DNA: TGTGCCAGCAGCCGGGGGGGTTACTATGGCTACACCTTC
CDR3 protein: CASSRGGYYGYTF

J gene: TRBJ2-5
clone size: .
V gene: TRBV4-3
D gene: TRBD1
CDR3 DNA: TGCGCCAGCAGCGCGACAGGGGGCTACCAAGAGACCCAGTACTTC
CDR3 protein: CASSATGGYQETQYF

J gene: TRBJ1-1
clone size: .
V gene: TRBV11-2
D gene: .
CDR3 DNA: TGTGCCAGCAGCTACGGAACGAGGACTGAAGCTTTCTTT
CDR3 protein: CASSYGTRTEAFF

J gene: TRBJ1-3
clone size: few
V gene: TRBV10-1
D gene: .
CDR3 DNA: TGCGCCAGCAGCCCTACAGGAAGCTCTGGAAACACCATATATTTT
CDR3 protein: CASSPTGSSGNTIYF

J gene: TRBJ1-1
clone size: .
V gene: TRBV2
D gene: .
CDR3 DNA: TGTGCCAGCAGTGGGGAGGCAAACACTGAAGCTTTCTTT
CDR3 protein: CASSGEANTEAFF

J gene: TRBJ2-7
clone size: .
V gene: TRBV5-1
D gene: TRBD1
CDR3 DNA: TGCGCCAGCAGCAAAGGACAGGCCTCCTACGAGCAGTACTTC
CDR3 protein: CASSKGQASYEQYF

J gene: TRBJ1-1
clone size: .
V gene: TRBV4-1
D gene: TRBD1
CDR3 DNA: TGCGCCAGCAGCCAACAGGGGGGAATCACTGAAGCTTTCTTT
CDR3 protein: CASSQQGGITEAFF

J gene: TRBJ1-2
clone size: .
V gene: TRBV25-1
D gene: .
CDR3 DNA: TGTGCCAGCAGTGAGCAGGGCTTGAGCTATGGCTACACCTTC
CDR3 protein: CASSEQGLSYGYTF

J gene: TRBJ1-2
clone size: .
V gene: TRBV9
D gene: .
CDR3 DNA: TGTGCCAGTACAGGAACCCAAAGGGACTATGGCTACACCTTC
CDR3 protein: CASTGTQRDYGYTF

J gene: TRBJ2-3
clone size: .
V gene: TRBV11-2
D gene: .
CDR3 DNA: TGTGCCAGTGCGGTCAGGGTCACAGATACGCAGTATTTT
CDR3 protein: CASAVRVTDTQYF

J gene: TRBJ1-3
clone size: .
V gene: TRBV4-3
D gene: TRBD1
CDR3 DNA: TGCGCCAGCAGCCAAGATTTTCAGGGGGGTTCTGGAAACACCATATATTTT
CDR3 protein: CASSQDFQGGSGNTIYF

J gene: TRBJ2-3
clone size: .
V gene: TRBV7-6
D gene: .
CDR3 DNA: TGTGCCAGCAGCCCCCGGACCGGGACTGGCACAGATACGCAGTATTTT
CDR3 protein: CASSPRTGTGTDTQYF

J gene: TRBJ2-1
clone size: .
V gene: TRBV19
D gene: TRBD2
CDR3 DNA: TGTGCCAGTAGCCTCAGGGGGACTAGCGGGGGCCGCTCCTACAATGAGCAGTTCTTC
CDR3 protein: CASSLRGTSGGRSYNEQFF

J gene: TRBJ1-2
clone size: .
V gene: TRBV19
D gene: .
CDR3 DNA: TGTGCCAGTAGTATAGAGGGGGCAACCTATGGCTACACCTTC
CDR3 protein: CASSIEGATYGYTF

J gene: TRBJ2-3
clone size: .
V gene: TRBV6-2/TRBV6-3
D gene: TRBD2
CDR3 DNA: TGTGCCAGCAGTTTCAATCGGAGGAGCGGGGTTAGCACAGATACGCAGTATTTT
CDR3 protein: CASSFNRRSGVSTDTQYF

J gene: TRBJ2-3
clone size: .
V gene: TRBV5-6
D gene: TRBD1
CDR3 DNA: TGTGCCAGCAGCTCACTGCGAGGTACGGGACAGACGGTGATATGGTATTTT
CDR3 protein: CASSSLRGTGQTVIWYF

J gene: TRBJ1-1
clone size: .
V gene: TRBV27
D gene: TRBD1
CDR3 DNA: TGTGCCAGCACCCGACTCGATTGGGGACAGCCCTTGGGGGCTTTCTTT
CDR3 protein: CASTRLDWGQPLGAFF

J gene: TRBJ1-1
clone size: .
V gene: TRBV6-5
D gene: TRBD1
CDR3 DNA: TGTGCCAGCAGTTGGGGACAGGCCACTGAAGCTTTCTTT
CDR3 protein: CASSWGQATEAFF

J gene: TRBJ1-2
clone size: .
V gene: TRBV5-5
D gene: .
CDR3 DNA: TGTGCCAGCAGCCTCCGGGACACCGACTATGGCTACACCTTC
CDR3 protein: CASSLRDTDYGYTF

J gene: TRBJ1-1
clone size: .
V gene: TRBV18
D gene: TRBD1
CDR3 DNA: TGTGCCAGCTCACCGGACAGGGTGAACACTGAAGCTTTCTTT
CDR3 protein: CASSPDRVNTEAFF

J gene: TRBJ2-1
clone size: .
V gene: TRBV19
D gene: .
CDR3 DNA: TGTGCCAGTAGTGGGGGGAGCAACCTTTACAATGAGCAGTTCTTC
CDR3 protein: CASSGGSNLYNEQFF

J gene: TRBJ2-5
clone size: .
V gene: TRBV5-1
D gene: TRBD1
CDR3 DNA: TGCGCCAGCAGTTCGTCGGGACAGGGGGCGGAGGAGACCCAGTACTTC
CDR3 protein: CASSSSGQGAEETQYF

J gene: TRBJ1-1
clone size: .
V gene: TRBV5-4
D gene: .
CDR3 DNA: TGTGCCAGCAGTGAGGCTGTGAACACTGAAGCTTTCTTT
CDR3 protein: CASSEAVNTEAFF

J gene: TRBJ2-7
clone size: .
V gene: TRBV20-1
D gene: TRBD1
CDR3 DNA: TGCAGTGCCCCGGACAGGATTGAGCAGTACTTC
CDR3 protein: CSAPDRIEQYF

J gene: TRBJ2-3
clone size: .
V gene: TRBV30
D gene: .
CDR3 DNA: TGTGCCTGGAGTACCTTCCGCAGGGGTCAGCTCGGGGATACGCAGTATTTT
CDR3 protein: CAWSTFRRGQLGDTQYF

J gene: TRBJ1-5
clone size: .
V gene: TRBV19
D gene: TRBD1
CDR3 DNA: TGTGCCAGTAGTATAGAGGGGCGTCGAGGGGGCGTTCACGATCAGCCCCAGCATTTT
CDR3 protein: CASSIEGRRGGVHDQPQHF

J gene: TRBJ1-3
clone size: .
V gene: TRBV4-1
D gene: .
CDR3 DNA: TGCGCCAGCAGCCTCAACCTCTCTCCCGGCAGGGATAAAAACACCATATATTTT
CDR3 protein: CASSLNLSPGRDKNTIYF